Each of the 7 T cell receptor beta chains below was sequenced from the same sample in a study of cytomegalovirus exposure and HLA in healthy donors (dated by TCRdb to between 2016 and 2019). Preparation of the library involved the immunoSEQ multiplex PCR assay. TCRdb re-hosts the immuneACCESS table, in-frame sequences only. Its copies lack some clones; in the studies checked, an unresolved V gene accounts for under half of them, and the cause for the rest is not known. This sample lists some 210,000 clones; about nine tenths were detected once. Approximately 2% of the sample comes from the top ten. Material for sequencing was PBMCs. The receptors come from a young woman in good health and CMV-seropositive.

About this clone: It differs at one base from a far larger clone, so likely a read error. This same CDR3 is encoded by further DNA sequences in the sample. V gene TRBV6-5 combines with J gene TRBJ2-7; 7 bases are shared with TRBD1. This CDR3 comprises 12 residues. Trimming took 6 bases from V and 6 from J; bases not matched to a gene: 5. Germline V CDR1 and CDR2: MNHEY, SVGAGI. DNA for the CDR3: TGTGCCAGCAGCCCGACAGGGTTCGAGCAGTACTTC. It yields the protein CASSPTGFEQYF.

The rearrangement links TRBV9 to TRBJ2-2; 7 nucleotides align to TRBD2. The junction had 1 base not matched to a gene; V was cut back by 7 bases and J by 7 bases. The CDR3 totals 11 residues. Germline V lookup: CDR1 SGDLS, CDR2 YYNGEE. The CDR3, as DNA: TGTGCCAGCGGGAGGGGCGGGGAGCTGTTTTTT. Protein product: CASGRGGELFF.

The V and J genes are TRBV2 and TRBJ2-7; 8 bases map to TRBD1. The CDR3 extends over 14 amino acids. V dropped 5 bases and J dropped 3; count of bases not matched to a gene: 6. Germline V CDR1 and CDR2: SNHLY, FYNNEI. CDR3 sequence reads: CASSTDRGYYEQYF. CDR3 coding DNA: TGTGCCAGCAGTACAGACAGGGGCTACTACGAGCAGTACTTC. Complete variable domain (other parts from reference TRBV2 and TRBJ2-7): EPEVTQTPSHQVTQMGQEVILRCVPISNHLYFYWYRQILGQKVEFLVSFYNNEISEKSEIFDDQFSVERPDGSNFTLKIRSTKLEDSAMYFCASSTDRGYYEQYFGPGTRLTVT.

The chain combines TRBV29-1 with TRBJ1-1, with TRBD1 identical over 7 bases. Germline assignment: CDR1 SQVTM and CDR2 ANQGSEA. The CDR3 contains 17 residues. J gave up 1 base and V 4 bases, and 15 bases lay outside the gene matches. The CDR3 DNA is TGCAGCGTTGGCGGCTTGACAGGGTTTGTGAGGAACACTGAAGCTTTCTTT. It codes for CSVGGLTGFVRNTEAFF.

The gene calls are TRBV10-3 and TRBJ2-2; TRBD1 aligns across 10 bases. The CDR3 has 15 amino acids. The J segment lost 4 bases and the V segment lost 5 bases, leaving 4 bases of the junction unmatched. Germline loops: CDR1 ENHRY, CDR2 SYGVKD. This CDR3 reads CAISPGTGATGELFF. Written as DNA, the CDR3 is TGTGCCATCAGTCCCGGGACAGGGGCCACCGGGGAGCTGTTTTTT.

This clone was counted a few times. The chain uses TRBV11-1 and TRBJ2-1, with TRBD1 matching 7 bases. V lost 7 bases to trimming and J lost 2 bases; unmatched junction nucleotides: 8. This CDR3 is built from 15 residues. The germline gives CDR1 SGHAT, CDR2 FQDESV (reference sequence). For the CDR3, the DNA is TGTGCCAGCACCCCCTTTCAGGGGGCCTACAATGAGCAGTTCTTC. Protein: CASTPFQGAYNEQFF.

The chain uses TRBV4-1 and TRBJ1-4; D may be TRBD1 (5 bases). The CDR3 is made up of 15 amino acids. Germline assignment: CDR1 MGHRA and CDR2 YSYEKL. Deletions cut 6 bases from V and 1 base from J, with 12 bases between. The CDR3 DNA reads as TGCGCCAGCAGGAACCCAGGGCAAACTAATGAAAAACTGTTTTTT. Its protein product is CASRNPGQTNEKLFF.